This T cell receptor (beta chain) came from a study of early T cells in non-severe SARS-CoV-2 infection. This clonotype was counted at least ten times. The TCR library protocol attached unique molecular identifiers to the individual cDNA molecules. MiXCR, applied by TCRdb to the 5' RACE reads, yields one record per CDR3 protein. The sample holds over 25,000 distinct CDR3 sequences, about 4.2% seen once. V was pared by 1 base and J by 6 bases, with 18 bases between. Germline V gene data show CDR1 as SGDLS and CDR2 as YYNGEE. The length of the CDR3 is 16 residues. V gene TRBV9 combines with J gene TRBJ2-3, with D unresolved. Source material: whole blood. The clonotype was recovered from an adult who was a healthcare worker with PCR-confirmed SARS-CoV-2 infection or an uninfected control (not recorded which). The CDR3, as DNA: TGTGCCAGCAGCGTATTGGGGTCTTTGCACATGGATACGCAGTATTTT. It codes for CASSVLGSLHMDTQYF.